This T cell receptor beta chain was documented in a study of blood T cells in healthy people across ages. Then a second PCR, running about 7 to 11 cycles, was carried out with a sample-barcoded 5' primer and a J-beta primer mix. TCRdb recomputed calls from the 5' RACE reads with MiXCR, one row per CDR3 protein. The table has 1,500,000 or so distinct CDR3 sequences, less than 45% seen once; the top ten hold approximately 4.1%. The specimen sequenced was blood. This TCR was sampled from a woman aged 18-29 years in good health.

The CDR3 DNA follows: TGCGCCAGCAGCCACCGGACAGGGCCAGCCTACGAGCAGTACTTC. The encoded protein is CASSHRTGPAYEQYF. This sequence joins TRBV4-1 and TRBJ2-7; TRBD1 aligns across 8 bases. Germline CDR1 and CDR2: MGHRA and YSYEKL. The V segment lost 3 bases and the J segment 2 bases; nucleotides outside the gene matches: 6. CDR3 length: 15 residues.